This TCR beta chain was documented in a study of shared clonotypes between healthy human individuals. Assay runs were performed at deep level. The assay was immunoSEQ multiplex PCR, and TCRdb's table has in-frame clones only and misses some. The repertoire has 1.5 million to 1.9 million clones, 98% of them found once; the top ten carry about 0.42%. Notes on the study in general: Clonotype sharing among donors, it was expected, would be affected by sequencing depth.

Notes on this clone: The antigen remains unidentified.

The CDR3 runs to 14 residues. Germline lookup yields CDR1 SGHNT and CDR2 YENEEA. Trimming cost V 4 bases and J 0 bases, with 8 bases left between them. Sequenced input: naive CD4+ T cells sorted from blood. Subset here: CD45RA+ positively selected. This chain uses TRBV11-3 with TRBJ2-3; no clear D gene. The receptor was isolated from a man between 25 and 39 years old in good health. CDR3 sequence: CASSSGSSTDTQYF. CDR3 nucleotides: TGTGCCAGCAGCTCGGGTTCCAGCACAGATACGCAGTATTTT.